Sequencing of this T cell receptor (beta chain) was carried out in a study of CD8 T cells in ankylosing spondylitis. Study results and caveats: In synovial fluid and blood from reactive arthritis, some motif variants were previously reported. Blood of patients with ankylosing spondylitis appeared to be characterized by a TCR beta motif of several highly homologous variants. It was reported that disease-linked clones were significantly enriched in matched ankylosing spondylitis synovial fluid.

Germline lookup yields CDR1 DFQATT and CDR2 SNEGSKA (reference sequence). CDR3 length equals 12 residues. J gave up 4 bases and V 8 bases, and 6 bases lay outside the gene matches. This clonotype was seen many times. Its antigen is unknown. For TCR beta, libraries came from quantitative 5'-RACE with molecular barcodes. TCRdb re-analysed the 5' RACE reads in MiXCR, keeping a single row per CDR3 protein. The table shows some 140,000 distinct CDR3 sequences, with about 8% occurring only once. Sequenced: synovial fluid, either unsorted or a sorted T cell fraction (not recorded which). The J gene is TRBJ2-5, the V gene TRBV20-1; 8 bases are shared with TRBD2. This sequence originates from a male donor with ankylosing spondylitis. This CDR3 is CSLTRGGETQYF. CDR3 coding DNA: TGCAGTCTTACCCGGGGGGGAGAGACCCAGTACTTC.